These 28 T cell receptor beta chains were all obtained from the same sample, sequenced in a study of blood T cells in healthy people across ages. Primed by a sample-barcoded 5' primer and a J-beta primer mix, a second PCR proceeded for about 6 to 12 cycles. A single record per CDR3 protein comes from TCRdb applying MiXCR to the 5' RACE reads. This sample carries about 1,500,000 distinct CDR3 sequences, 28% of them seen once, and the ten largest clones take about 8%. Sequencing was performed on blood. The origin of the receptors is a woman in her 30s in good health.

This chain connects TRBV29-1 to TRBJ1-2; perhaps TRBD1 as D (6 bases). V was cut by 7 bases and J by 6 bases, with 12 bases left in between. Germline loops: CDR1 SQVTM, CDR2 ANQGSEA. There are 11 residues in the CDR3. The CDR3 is CSATGYDGYTF. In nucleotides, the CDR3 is TGCAGCGCCACAGGGTATGATGGCTACACCTTC. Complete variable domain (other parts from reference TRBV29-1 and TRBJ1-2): SAVISQKPSRDICQRGTSLTIQCQVDSQVTMMFWYRQQPGQSLTLIATANQGSEATYESGFVIDKFPISRPNLTFSTLTVSNMSPEDSSIYLCSATGYDGYTFGSGTRLTVV.

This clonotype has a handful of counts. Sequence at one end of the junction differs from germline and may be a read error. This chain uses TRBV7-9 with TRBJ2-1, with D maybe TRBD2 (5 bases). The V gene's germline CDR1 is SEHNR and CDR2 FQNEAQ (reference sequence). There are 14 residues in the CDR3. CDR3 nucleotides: TGTGCCAGCAGCTTAGCGGGGAGAAAGGATGAGCGGTTCTTC. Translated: CASSLAGRKDERFF.

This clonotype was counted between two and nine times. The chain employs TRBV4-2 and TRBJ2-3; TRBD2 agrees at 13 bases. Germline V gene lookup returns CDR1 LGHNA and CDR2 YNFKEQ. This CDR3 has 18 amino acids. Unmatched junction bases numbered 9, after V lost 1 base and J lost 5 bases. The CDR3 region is CASSQGEGLAGAIDTQYF. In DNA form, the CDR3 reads TGTGCCAGCAGCCAAGGAGAAGGACTAGCGGGAGCTATAGATACGCAGTATTTT.

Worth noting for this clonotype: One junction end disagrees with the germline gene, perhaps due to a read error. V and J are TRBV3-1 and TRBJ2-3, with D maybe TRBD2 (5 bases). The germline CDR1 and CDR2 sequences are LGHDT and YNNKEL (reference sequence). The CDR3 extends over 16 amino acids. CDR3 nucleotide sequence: TGTACCAGCAGTAATACCTGGTCCGGGGTCGAGGATACGCAGTATTTT. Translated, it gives CTSSNTWSGVEDTQYF.

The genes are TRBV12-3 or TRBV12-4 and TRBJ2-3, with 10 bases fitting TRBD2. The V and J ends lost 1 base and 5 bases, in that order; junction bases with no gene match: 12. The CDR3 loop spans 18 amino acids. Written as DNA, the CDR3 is TGTGCCAGCAGTTTAGGTCCAACTAGCGGGAATGAGAAAGATACGCAGTATTTT. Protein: CASSLGPTSGNEKDTQYF.

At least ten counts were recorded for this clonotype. CDR3 protein: CASSLAGGREETQYF. The CDR3 DNA reads TGTGCCAGCAGTCTAGCGGGGGGTCGTGAGGAGACCCAGTACTTC. This rearrangement joins TRBV6-5 to TRBJ2-5, with 11 bases fitting TRBD2. The CDR3 runs 15 residues. CDR1 and CDR2 (germline): MNHEY, SVGAGI. Trimming removed 5 bases from V and 5 bases from J; junction bases left unmatched: 7.

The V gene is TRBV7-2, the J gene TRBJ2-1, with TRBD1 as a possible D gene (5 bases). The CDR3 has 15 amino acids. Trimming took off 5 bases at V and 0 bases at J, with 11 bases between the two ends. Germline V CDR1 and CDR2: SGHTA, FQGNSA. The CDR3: CASSETATSYNEQFF. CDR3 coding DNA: TGTGCCAGCAGCGAGACAGCCACCTCCTACAATGAGCAGTTCTTC.

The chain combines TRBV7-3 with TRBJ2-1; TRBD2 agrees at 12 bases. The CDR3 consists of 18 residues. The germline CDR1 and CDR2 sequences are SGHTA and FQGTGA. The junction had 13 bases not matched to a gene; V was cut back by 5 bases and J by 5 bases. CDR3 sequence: CASSLGTGTSGGNNEQFF. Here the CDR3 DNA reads TGTGCCAGCAGCCTGGGGACAGGCACTAGCGGGGGGAACAATGAGCAGTTCTTC.

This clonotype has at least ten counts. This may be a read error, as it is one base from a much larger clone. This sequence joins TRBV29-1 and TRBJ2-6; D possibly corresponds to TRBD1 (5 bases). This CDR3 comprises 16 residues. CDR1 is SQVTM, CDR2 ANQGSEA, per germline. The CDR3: CSVFLDINSGANVRTF. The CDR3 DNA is TGCAGCGTTTTCCTGGATATAAACTCTGGGGCCAACGTCCGGACTTTC.

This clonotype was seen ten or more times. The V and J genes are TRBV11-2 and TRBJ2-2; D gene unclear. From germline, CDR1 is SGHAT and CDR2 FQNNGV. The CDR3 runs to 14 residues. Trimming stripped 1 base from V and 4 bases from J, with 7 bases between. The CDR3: CASSLAESTGELFF. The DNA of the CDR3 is TGTGCCAGCAGCTTAGCAGAGTCCACCGGGGAGCTGTTTTTT.

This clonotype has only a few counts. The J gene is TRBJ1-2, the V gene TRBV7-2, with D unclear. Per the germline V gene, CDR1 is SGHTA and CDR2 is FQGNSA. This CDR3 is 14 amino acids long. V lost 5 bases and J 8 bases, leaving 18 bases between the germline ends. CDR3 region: CASSTYHDIIGYTF. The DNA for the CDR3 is TGTGCCAGCAGCACCTATCACGACATAATCGGCTACACCTTC.

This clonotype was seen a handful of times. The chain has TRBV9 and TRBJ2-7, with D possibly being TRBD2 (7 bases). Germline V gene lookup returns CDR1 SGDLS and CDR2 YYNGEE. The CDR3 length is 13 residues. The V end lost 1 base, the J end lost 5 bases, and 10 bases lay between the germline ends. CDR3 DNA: TGTGCCAGCAGCGTACGGGGGGCGGACGAGCAGTACTTC. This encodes CASSVRGADEQYF.

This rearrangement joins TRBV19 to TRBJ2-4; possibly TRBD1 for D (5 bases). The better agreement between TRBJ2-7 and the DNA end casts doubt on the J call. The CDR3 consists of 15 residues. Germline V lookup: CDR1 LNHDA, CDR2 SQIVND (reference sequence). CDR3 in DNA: TGTGCCAGTAGTTACAGGCGCTCTCCTTTTTACGAGCAGTACTTC. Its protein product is CASSYRRSPFYEQYF.

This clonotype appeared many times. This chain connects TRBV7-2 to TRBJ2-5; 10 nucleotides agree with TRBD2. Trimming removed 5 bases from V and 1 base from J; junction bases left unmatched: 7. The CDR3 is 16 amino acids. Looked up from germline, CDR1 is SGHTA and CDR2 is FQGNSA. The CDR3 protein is CASSHSSGRAQETQYF. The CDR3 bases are TGTGCCAGCAGCCATTCTAGCGGGAGAGCCCAAGAGACCCAGTACTTC.

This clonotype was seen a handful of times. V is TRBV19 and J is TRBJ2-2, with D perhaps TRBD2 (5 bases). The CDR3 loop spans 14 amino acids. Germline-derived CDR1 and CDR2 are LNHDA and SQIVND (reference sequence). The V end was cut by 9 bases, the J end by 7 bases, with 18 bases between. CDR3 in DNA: TGTGCCAGCCAAACGACCGGCCGGGGCGGGGAGCTGTTTTTT. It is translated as CASQTTGRGGELFF.

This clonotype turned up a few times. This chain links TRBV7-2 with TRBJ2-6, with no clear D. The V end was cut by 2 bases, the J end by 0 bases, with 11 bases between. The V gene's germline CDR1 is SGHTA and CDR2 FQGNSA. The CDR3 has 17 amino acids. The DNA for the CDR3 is TGTGCCAGCAGCTTAATTCGGCAGGTCTCTGGGGCCAACGTCCTGACTTTC. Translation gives CASSLIRQVSGANVLTF.

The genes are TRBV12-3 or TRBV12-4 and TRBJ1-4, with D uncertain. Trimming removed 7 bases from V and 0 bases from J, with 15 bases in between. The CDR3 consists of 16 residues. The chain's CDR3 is CASKRWGTATNEKLFF. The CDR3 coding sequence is TGTGCCAGCAAGAGATGGGGAACAGCAACTAATGAAAAACTGTTTTTT.

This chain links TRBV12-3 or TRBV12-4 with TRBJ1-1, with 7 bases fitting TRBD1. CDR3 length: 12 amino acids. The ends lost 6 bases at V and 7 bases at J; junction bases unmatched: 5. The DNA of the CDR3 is TGTGCCAGCAGCCGGGACAGTCTTGAAGCTTTCTTT. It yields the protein CASSRDSLEAFF.

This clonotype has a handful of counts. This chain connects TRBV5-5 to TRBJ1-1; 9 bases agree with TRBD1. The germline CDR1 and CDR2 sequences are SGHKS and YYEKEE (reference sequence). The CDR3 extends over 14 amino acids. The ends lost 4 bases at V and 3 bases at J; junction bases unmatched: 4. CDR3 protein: CASSRRTGDTEAFF. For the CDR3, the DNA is TGTGCCAGCAGCCGACGGACAGGGGACACTGAAGCTTTCTTT.

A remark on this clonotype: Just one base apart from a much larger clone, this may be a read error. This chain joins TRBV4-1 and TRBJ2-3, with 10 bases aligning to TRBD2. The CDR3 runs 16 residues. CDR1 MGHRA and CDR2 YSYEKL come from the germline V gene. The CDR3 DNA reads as TGCGCCAGCAGCCACCCTAGCGGGGGTTCCACAAATACGCAGTATTTT. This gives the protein CASSHPSGGSTNTQYF.

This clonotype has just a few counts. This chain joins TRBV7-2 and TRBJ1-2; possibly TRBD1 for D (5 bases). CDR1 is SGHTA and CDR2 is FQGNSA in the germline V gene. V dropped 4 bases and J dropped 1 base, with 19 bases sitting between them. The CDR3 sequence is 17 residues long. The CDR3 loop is CASSSRDRPILNYGYTF. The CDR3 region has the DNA TGTGCCAGCAGCTCACGGGACCGCCCGATTCTTAACTATGGCTACACCTTC. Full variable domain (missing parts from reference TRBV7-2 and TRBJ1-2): GAGVSQSPSNKVTEKGKDVELRCDPISGHTALYWYRQSLGQGLEFLIYFQGNSAPDKSGLPSDRFSAERTGGSVSTLTIQRTQQEDSAVYLCASSSRDRPILNYGYTFGSGTRLTVV.

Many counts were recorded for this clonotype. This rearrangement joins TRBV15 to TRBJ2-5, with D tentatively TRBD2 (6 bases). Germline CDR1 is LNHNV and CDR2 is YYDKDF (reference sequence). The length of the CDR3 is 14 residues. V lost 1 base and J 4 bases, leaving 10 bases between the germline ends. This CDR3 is CATSRGDSRETQYF. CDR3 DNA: TGTGCCACCAGCAGAGGGGACTCCCGAGAGACCCAGTACTTC. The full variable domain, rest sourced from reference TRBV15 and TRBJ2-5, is DAMVIQNPRYQVTQFGKPVTLSCSQTLNHNVMYWYQQKSSQAPKLLFHYYDKDFNNEADTPDNFQSRRPNTSFCFLDIRSPGLGDTAMYLCATSRGDSRETQYFGPGTRLLVL.

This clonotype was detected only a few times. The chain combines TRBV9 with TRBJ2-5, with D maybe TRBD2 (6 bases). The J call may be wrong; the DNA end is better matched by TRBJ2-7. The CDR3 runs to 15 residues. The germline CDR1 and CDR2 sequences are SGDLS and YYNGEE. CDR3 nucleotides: TGTGCCAGCAGCGTAGAGGTTTCGGGGGTGGGCGAGCAGTACTTC. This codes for CASSVEVSGVGEQYF.

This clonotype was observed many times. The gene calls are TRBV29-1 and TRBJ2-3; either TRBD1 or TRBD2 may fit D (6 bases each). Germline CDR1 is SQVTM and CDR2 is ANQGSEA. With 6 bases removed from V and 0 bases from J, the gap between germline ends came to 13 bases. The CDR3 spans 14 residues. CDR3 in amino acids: CSVGGRFSTDTQYF. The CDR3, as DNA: TGCAGCGTGGGGGGCAGGTTCAGCACAGATACGCAGTATTTT.

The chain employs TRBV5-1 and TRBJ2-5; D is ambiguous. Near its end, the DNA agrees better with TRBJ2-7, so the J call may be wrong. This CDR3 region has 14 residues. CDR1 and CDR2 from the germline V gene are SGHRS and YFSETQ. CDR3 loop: CASSLATAPHEQYF. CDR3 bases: TGCGCCAGCAGCTTGGCAACCGCGCCGCACGAGCAGTACTTC.

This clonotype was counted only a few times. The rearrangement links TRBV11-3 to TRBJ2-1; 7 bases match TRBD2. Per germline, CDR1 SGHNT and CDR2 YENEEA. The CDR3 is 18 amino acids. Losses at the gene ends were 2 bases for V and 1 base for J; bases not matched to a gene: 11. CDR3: CASSLISLSGGSYNEQFF. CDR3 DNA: TGTGCCAGCAGCTTAATTTCCCTATCGGGGGGTTCCTACAATGAGCAGTTCTTC.

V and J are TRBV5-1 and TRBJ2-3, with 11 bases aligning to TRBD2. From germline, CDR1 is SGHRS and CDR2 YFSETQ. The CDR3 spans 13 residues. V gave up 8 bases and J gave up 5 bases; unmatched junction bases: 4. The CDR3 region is CASLLAGEDTQYF. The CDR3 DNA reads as TGCGCCAGTTTACTAGCGGGGGAAGATACGCAGTATTTT.

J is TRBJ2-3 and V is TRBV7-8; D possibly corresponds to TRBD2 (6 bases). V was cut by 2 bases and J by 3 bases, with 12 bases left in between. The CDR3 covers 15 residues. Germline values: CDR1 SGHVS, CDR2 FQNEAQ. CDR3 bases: TGTGCCAGCAGCTTAACGGTCCTAGCGACAGATACGCAGTATTTT. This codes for CASSLTVLATDTQYF.